The 13 T cell receptor beta chains below all came from one sample that was sequenced in a study of blood T cell repertoires in COVID-19 (dated by TCRdb to 2019 to 2021). Library preparation employed the immunoSEQ multiplex PCR assay. Here the immuneACCESS table is served through TCRdb, limited to in-frame sequences with V and J called. Missing clones are a known gap in these copies; in checked studies unresolved V genes cover under half, and the rest lacks a known reason. This sample lists 99,000 or so clones; 65% to 80% were detected once. The ten top clones hold 15% to 20% of the sample. Sequenced: peripheral blood. These receptors were taken from a woman in her 70s with acute or convalescent COVID-19.

The chain employs TRBV28 and TRBJ1-1, with D possibly matching TRBD1 (6 bases). Trimming took off 7 bases at V and 5 bases at J, with 17 bases between the two ends. The CDR3 loop spans 14 amino acids. Germline V lookup: CDR1 MDHEN, CDR2 SYDVKM. The CDR3 loop reads CASTLATGTTEAFF. The DNA of the CDR3 is TGTGCCAGCACCTTAGCCACAGGGACAACTGAAGCTTTCTTT.

This clone was seen only once. The chain is built from TRBV7-9 and TRBJ2-5; 11 bases map to TRBD2. CDR1 and CDR2 from the germline V gene are SEHNR and FQNEAQ (reference sequence). CDR3 length equals 16 residues. J gave up 5 bases and V 1 base, and 6 bases lay outside the gene matches. CDR3 nucleotide sequence: TGTGCCAGCAGCTTAGAGGGGCTAGCGGGGGGTGAGACCCAGTACTTC. It translates to CASSLEGLAGGETQYF.

This clone was seen a handful of times. This sequence joins TRBV27 and TRBJ2-3, with TRBD1 matching 8 bases. The CDR3 runs to 16 residues. The ends lost 5 bases at V and 0 bases at J; junction bases unmatched: 7. Germline values: CDR1 MNHEY, CDR2 SMNVEV (reference sequence). In DNA form, the CDR3 reads TGTGCCAGCAGTGCAGGACAGGGAGCTAGCACAGATACGCAGTATTTT. Protein: CASSAGQGASTDTQYF.

Only a few counts were recorded for this clone. This sequence may be a read error, since a much larger clone differs from it by one base. The sample holds other DNA sequences that translate to the same CDR3. The chain employs TRBV5-1 and TRBJ2-7, with 8 bases lining up with TRBD2. Trimming cost V 10 bases and J 7 bases; bases outside gene matches: 22. The length of the CDR3 is 16 residues. CDR1 SGHRS and CDR2 YFSETQ come from the germline V gene. CDR3 loop: CACLRRGGGRGGEQYF. In nucleotides, the CDR3 is TGCGCCTGCTTGCGCCGTGGGGGGGGCCGGGGGGGGGAGCAGTACTTC.

CDR3 sequence reads: CASSKNGGQGVHNEQFF. The CDR3 coding sequence is TGTGCCAGCAGCAAAAACGGAGGACAGGGGGTCCACAATGAGCAGTTCTTC. The rearrangement joins TRBV11-3 to TRBJ2-1, with 10 bases matching TRBD1. J was trimmed by 5 bases and V by 5 bases; bases with no gene match: 12. The CDR3 has 17 residues. Germline values: CDR1 SGHNT, CDR2 YENEEA. Full variable domain (outside the CDR3, taken from reference TRBV11-3 and TRBJ2-1): EAGVVQSPRYKIIEKKQPVAFWCNPISGHNTLYWYLQNLGQGPELLIRYENEEAVDDSQLPKDRFSAERLKGVDSTLKIQPAELGDSAVYLCASSKNGGQGVHNEQFFGPGTRLTVL.

The chain combines TRBV15 with TRBJ2-1, with 16 nucleotides matching TRBD2. CDR1 is LNHNV, CDR2 YYDKDF, per germline (reference sequence). J lost 8 bases, V lost 0 bases, and 1 base had no gene match. The length of the CDR3 is 16 residues. The CDR3 reads CATSREGLAGGHEQFF. The CDR3 coding sequence is TGTGCCACCAGCAGAGAGGGACTAGCGGGGGGGCATGAGCAGTTCTTC.

This clone is a singleton in its sample. This same CDR3 is encoded by further DNA sequences in the sample. The chain has TRBV6-6 and TRBJ2-7; D call uncertain. V was trimmed by 6 bases and J by 0 bases, leaving 6 bases between them. CDR3 length equals 12 residues. Germline lookup yields CDR1 MNHNY and CDR2 SVGAGI (reference sequence). CDR3 in DNA: TGTGCCAGCAGCAGCGACTCCTACGAGCAGTACTTC. Protein sequence: CASSSDSYEQYF.

This clone was seen more than once but under ten times. The chain uses TRBV5-1 and TRBJ1-2; TRBD1 aligns across 11 bases. CDR3 size: 14 residues. The germline V gene encodes CDR1 SGHRS and CDR2 YFSETQ. Losses at the gene ends were 5 bases for V and 8 bases for J; bases not matched to a gene: 8. The CDR3 reads CASRGGQGAEGYTF. For the CDR3, the DNA is TGCGCCAGCAGGGGTGGACAGGGGGCGGAAGGCTACACCTTC.

The chain combines TRBV5-4 with TRBJ2-7; no firm D call. V was trimmed by 0 bases and J by 6 bases, leaving 7 bases between them. The length of the CDR3 is 12 residues. Germline CDR1 and CDR2: SGHNT and YYREEE (reference sequence). The CDR3 reads CASSLGGFEQYF. CDR3 sequence (DNA): TGTGCCAGCAGCTTGGGAGGTTTCGAGCAGTACTTC.

This chain connects TRBV5-4 to TRBJ2-7, with a weak D call TRBD2 (5 bases). Germline CDR1 and CDR2: SGHNT and YYREEE (reference sequence). V was clipped by 3 bases and J by 4 bases, with 17 bases between them. The CDR3 spans 15 residues. The CDR3 spells CASSSGLSWEYEQYF. The CDR3 nucleotides read TGTGCCAGCAGCTCTGGACTTTCTTGGGAGTACGAGCAGTACTTC.

The table lists this clone with a count of one. The chain uses TRBV12-5 and TRBJ1-3, with D possibly being TRBD1 (5 bases). V was pared by 3 bases and J by 13 bases, with 19 bases between. Per germline, CDR1 LGHNT and CDR2 FRNRAP. The CDR3 extends over 14 amino acids. The CDR3 sequence is CASGLAVSGDSIYF. In DNA form, the CDR3 reads TGTGCTAGTGGTTTAGCGGTCTCTGGGGACTCTATATATTTT.

CDR3 region: CATSRPGYGGGNTIYF. In DNA, the CDR3 is TGTGCCACCAGCAGGCCCGGTTATGGCGGAGGAAACACCATATATTTT. J is TRBJ1-3 and V is TRBV15; D uncertain. Trimming removed 3 bases from V and 4 bases from J, with 16 bases in between. CDR1 and CDR2 from the germline V gene are LNHNV and YYDKDF (reference sequence). CDR3 length: 16 amino acids.

This sequence joins TRBV2 and TRBJ2-2; perhaps TRBD1 as D (5 bases). V lost 6 bases and J 1 base, leaving 6 bases between the germline ends. In germline, CDR1 is SNHLY, CDR2 FYNNEI. The CDR3 sequence is 13 residues long. CDR3 nucleotide sequence: TGTGCCAGCAGCAGGGAGAACACCGGGGAGCTGTTTTTT. It codes for CASSRENTGELFF.